Reported below is one T cell receptor (beta chain). The source of the sample is a study of blood T cell repertoires in COVID-19. As handled by the study authors: Scientists estimated how many nucleated cells there were by amplifying reference gene primers. TCRdb keeps only in-frame clones here, not all; method: immunoSEQ multiplex PCR. V and J calls plus clone size are reproduced from that table; the DNA served to infer D and trimming. The sample records about 58,000 clones, 88% being singletons. With 7 bases clipped from V and 1 base from J, the junction kept 9 bases outside the gene matches. CDR1 and CDR2 (germline): MNHEY, SMNVEV (reference sequence). The CDR3 covers 16 residues.

Sequences were obtained from peripheral blood. The J gene is TRBJ2-5, the V gene TRBV27, with TRBD2 identical over 10 bases. This receptor was obtained from a woman in her sixties or seventies with active COVID-19. CDR3 in DNA: TGTGCCAGCAAATCGACCGGGACTAGCGCCCAAGAGACCCAGTACTTC. It encodes CASKSTGTSAQETQYF.